Shown below are 25 T cell receptor beta chains from a single sample sequenced in a study of cytomegalovirus exposure and HLA in healthy donors. The protocol was immunoSEQ multiplex PCR, while the TCRdb copy is restricted to in-frame clones and leaves out a portion. The data hold fewer than 250,000 clones, with around 86% observed a single time. The specimen was PBMCs. These receptors were taken from a woman between 18 and 30 years old in good health and CMV-seropositive.

There are a few counts of this clone. This chain links TRBV30 with TRBJ2-1, with 7 bases lining up with TRBD1. Germline loops: CDR1 GTSNPN, CDR2 SVGIG (reference sequence). There are 14 residues in the CDR3. V lost 3 bases and J lost 7; bases outside the gene matches: 9. The DNA for the CDR3 is TGTGCCTGGAGCGGGACAGTGTCGGGGAATGAGCAGTTCTTC. This translates into CAWSGTVSGNEQFF.

The CDR3 spells CASSFRLGGTDTQYF. CDR3 bases: TGTGCCAGCAGTTTTCGGCTGGGCGGCACAGATACGCAGTATTTT. The chain employs TRBV28 and TRBJ2-3; D gene ambiguous. The length of the CDR3 is 15 residues. Germline CDR1 and CDR2: MDHEN and SYDVKM. The V and J ends lost 3 bases and 1 base respectively, with 11 bases between them.

The V call is TRBV11-3, the J call TRBJ2-3; perhaps TRBD1 as D (6 bases). The V end was cut by 5 bases, the J end by 4 bases, with 13 bases between. The CDR3 length is 14 residues. The germline CDR1 and CDR2 sequences are SGHNT and YENEEA. The CDR3 spells CASSREGVADTQYF. DNA for the CDR3: TGTGCCAGCAGCCGAGAGGGGGTGGCAGATACGCAGTATTTT.

In nucleotides, the CDR3 is TGTGCCAGCAGCCGAGGACAGGGGACTGAAGCTTTCTTT. This encodes CASSRGQGTEAFF. The rearrangement joins TRBV6-5 to TRBJ1-1, with 9 bases matching TRBD1. CDR1 and CDR2 (germline): MNHEY, SVGAGI. Losses at the gene ends were 6 bases for V and 5 bases for J; bases not matched to a gene: 4. This CDR3 comprises 13 residues.

Points on this clone: Other DNA sequences in this specimen translate into the identical CDR3. This chain links TRBV27 with TRBJ2-1; 14 nucleotides line up with TRBD2. The CDR3 consists of 15 residues. Germline V CDR1 and CDR2: MNHEY, SMNVEV (reference sequence). Trimming at V came to 3 bases and at J to 6 bases, leaving 1 base not matched to a gene. DNA of the CDR3: TGTGCCAGCAGTTTGGGGACTAGCGGGAGCAATGAGCAGTTCTTC. Translation gives CASSLGTSGSNEQFF.

The chain joins TRBV4-1 to TRBJ2-6; TRBD1 aligns across 10 bases. This CDR3 comprises 19 residues. After removal of 0 bases from V and 0 bases from J, the junction contained 5 bases not matched to a gene. Germline lookup yields CDR1 MGHRA and CDR2 YSYEKL. Here the CDR3 reads CASSQERTGGTSGANVLTF. DNA of the CDR3: TGCGCCAGCAGCCAAGAGAGGACAGGGGGGACCTCTGGGGCCAACGTCCTGACTTTC.

The chain links TRBV28 to TRBJ2-2; TRBD1 aligns across 8 bases. The CDR3 totals 16 residues. CDR1 and CDR2 from the germline V gene are MDHEN and SYDVKM. V dropped 6 bases and J dropped 2; count of bases not matched to a gene: 8. CDR3 nucleotides: TGTGCCAGCAGACCCCGGACAGGGCGAAACACCGGGGAGCTGTTTTTT. Translation: CASRPRTGRNTGELFF.

The chain links TRBV6-5 to TRBJ2-6, with D perhaps TRBD2 (6 bases). Germline CDR1 MNHEY, CDR2 SVGAGI. V shed 8 bases and J shed 4 bases, with 15 bases lying between them. This CDR3 spans 15 amino acids. CDR3 nucleotide sequence: TGTGCCAGCGGACTTGGAGGGTTAGGGGCCAACGTCCTGACTTTC. It is translated as CASGLGGLGANVLTF.

The J gene is TRBJ1-4, the V gene TRBV19; no reliable D call. The germline V gene has CDR1 LNHDA and CDR2 SQIVND (reference sequence). Deletions cut 7 bases from V and 8 bases from J, with 8 bases between. This CDR3 contains 11 residues. The CDR3 DNA follows: TGTGCCAGTACCCCGGGGGAAAAACTGTTTTTT. The encoded protein is CASTPGEKLFF. Full variable domain (missing parts from reference TRBV19 and TRBJ1-4): DGGITQSPKYLFRKEGQNVTLSCEQNLNHDAMYWYRQDPGQGLRLIYYSQIVNDFQKGDIAEGYSVSREKKESFPLTVTSAQKNPTAFYLCASTPGEKLFFGSGTQLSVL.

This clone occurred once. The rearrangement links TRBV6-5 to TRBJ2-2; possibly TRBD2 for D (5 bases). V lost 4 bases, J lost 7 bases, and 7 bases lay in between. In germline, CDR1 is MNHEY, CDR2 SVGAGI. The CDR3 contains 12 residues. The CDR3 region is CASSFEGGELFF. CDR3 nucleotides: TGTGCCAGCAGTTTCGAGGGCGGGGAGCTGTTTTTT.

This clone was seen a single time. CDR3 region: CASSSTTRLVRSTDTQYF. The DNA for the CDR3 is TGTGCCAGCAGTTCCACAACCCGACTAGTTAGGAGCACAGATACGCAGTATTTT. The gene calls are TRBV28 and TRBJ2-3; weak D call: TRBD2 (6 bases). The V gene lost 4 bases and the J gene lost 0 bases, with 20 bases spanning the gap. Germline-derived CDR1 and CDR2 are MDHEN and SYDVKM. This CDR3 has 18 residues.

The rearrangement joins TRBV6-5 to TRBJ2-3; D is perhaps TRBD1 (6 bases). Germline V CDR1 and CDR2: MNHEY, SVGAGI. There are 14 residues in the CDR3. V lost 2 bases and J lost 6, with 12 bases in between. CDR3 sequence: CASSYVGRGDTQYF. CDR3 DNA sequence: TGTGCCAGCAGTTACGTGGGCAGGGGCGATACGCAGTATTTT.

V and J are TRBV5-6 and TRBJ1-1; maybe TRBD1 (6 bases). The V gene's germline CDR1 is SGHDT and CDR2 YYEEEE. This CDR3 has 14 amino acids. The V end lost 3 bases, the J end lost 5 bases, and 14 bases lay between the germline ends. In nucleotides, the CDR3 is TGTGCCAGCAGCTCCTGGGGGGGCGGGACTGAAGCTTTCTTT. Amino acids: CASSSWGGGTEAFF.

The genes are TRBV5-1 and TRBJ2-3, with a possible D match to TRBD2 (6 bases). This CDR3 is built from 14 residues. Germline CDR1 SGHRS, CDR2 YFSETQ. Trimming shortened V by 4 bases and J by 5 bases, and 14 bases separated the two germline ends. Written as DNA, the CDR3 is TGCGCCAGCAGCAGGGACTCCGGGGGAGATACGCAGTATTTT. Its protein product is CASSRDSGGDTQYF. The full variable domain, its missing parts supplied by reference TRBV5-1 and TRBJ2-3, is KAGVTQTPRYLIKTRGQQVTLSCSPISGHRSVSWYQQTPGQGLQFLFEYFSETQRNKGNFPGRFSGRQFSNSRSEMNVSTLELGDSALYLCASSRDSGGDTQYFGPGTRLTVL.

This clone has more than one count but fewer than ten. The V gene is TRBV7-8, the J gene TRBJ2-7; 11 positions match TRBD1. Trimming removed 4 bases from V and 4 bases from J; junction bases left unmatched: 3. Per germline, CDR1 SGHVS and CDR2 FQNEAQ. The CDR3 runs to 14 residues. In DNA, the CDR3 is TGTGCCAGCAGCTCTGGACAGGGGGCTTACGAGCAGTACTTC. Its protein product is CASSSGQGAYEQYF.

This chain connects TRBV28 to TRBJ1-2, with 9 bases aligning to TRBD1. Germline V gene sequence: CDR1 MDHEN, CDR2 SYDVKM. The CDR3 runs to 16 residues. With 4 bases clipped from V and 8 bases from J, the junction kept 14 bases outside the gene matches. The DNA for the CDR3 is TGTGCCAGCAGTTCCTCAATACTCGACAGGGGGGGAGGCTACACCTTC. Translation: CASSSSILDRGGGYTF.

The chain recombines TRBV27 with TRBJ1-3, with 9 positions matching TRBD1. This CDR3 has 15 amino acids. The germline V gene encodes CDR1 MNHEY and CDR2 SMNVEV (reference sequence). V shed 5 bases and J 4 bases; nucleotides not matched to a gene: 6. This CDR3 reads CASSLTGGAGNTIYF. CDR3 coding DNA: TGTGCCAGCAGTCTCACAGGGGGCGCGGGAAACACCATATATTTT.

The rearrangement joins TRBV7-3 to TRBJ2-3; 9 bases line up with TRBD2. CDR3 length: 16 residues. CDR1 and CDR2 from the germline V gene are SGHTA and FQGTGA. Trimming removed 4 bases from V and 3 bases from J; junction bases left unmatched: 8. The CDR3 protein is CASSSGAGGPTDTQYF. The DNA of the CDR3 is TGTGCCAGCAGCTCCGGGGCGGGAGGGCCAACAGATACGCAGTATTTT.

The chain combines TRBV5-1 with TRBJ2-1, with a possible D match to TRBD2 (5 bases). The germline CDR1 and CDR2 sequences are SGHRS and YFSETQ. V dropped 0 bases and J dropped 11 bases, with 12 bases sitting between them. The CDR3 is made up of 13 amino acids. CDR3 bases: TGCGCCAGCAGCTTGGGGGCGGAGGTTCAGCAGTTCTTC. Translation: CASSLGAEVQQFF.

The rearrangement joins TRBV11-2 to TRBJ2-3, with TRBD1 identical over 9 bases. The germline V gene encodes CDR1 SGHAT and CDR2 FQNNGV. The CDR3 spans 15 residues. After removal of 7 bases from V and 2 bases from J, the junction contained 7 bases not matched to a gene. CDR3 protein: CASTTGTGITDTQYF. For the CDR3, the DNA is TGTGCCAGCACCACCGGGACAGGGATCACAGATACGCAGTATTTT.

The table lists this clone with a count of one. The chain recombines TRBV5-6 with TRBJ2-7; the match to TRBD1 covers 10 bases. From germline, CDR1 is SGHDT and CDR2 YYEEEE. This CDR3 is built from 15 residues. Trimming at V came to 2 bases and at J to 6 bases, leaving 8 bases not matched to a gene. The CDR3 reads CASSLSGTGEREQYF. The CDR3 nucleotides read TGTGCCAGCAGCTTATCTGGGACAGGGGAGCGCGAGCAGTACTTC.

The chain links TRBV4-1 to TRBJ2-1; D possibly corresponds to TRBD2 (6 bases). The CDR3 totals 14 residues. Germline V CDR1 and CDR2: MGHRA, YSYEKL. V shed 2 bases and J shed 8 bases, with 13 bases lying between them. The CDR3 region has the DNA TGCGCCAGCAGCCAACCACTAGCTAGCCATGAGCAGTTCTTC. Its translation: CASSQPLASHEQFF.

The CDR3 loop is CASSRGDGSYEQYF. The CDR3 DNA is TGTGCCAGCAGCCGCGGGGACGGATCCTACGAGCAGTACTTC. The chain combines TRBV7-9 with TRBJ2-7; a weak D match, TRBD2 (6 bases). Trimming shortened V by 5 bases and J by 1 base, and 12 bases separated the two germline ends. This CDR3 spans 14 amino acids. CDR1 SEHNR and CDR2 FQNEAQ come from the germline V gene (reference sequence).

Only a few counts were recorded for this clone. The CDR3 is CAWSGSPGSPYNEQFF. Written as DNA, the CDR3 is TGTGCCTGGAGTGGGTCCCCGGGGTCGCCTTACAATGAGCAGTTCTTC. V usage is TRBV30 and J usage is TRBJ2-1; TRBD2 is a possible D gene (5 bases). The CDR3 extends over 16 amino acids. V was pared by 1 base and J by 4 bases, with 17 bases between. The V gene's germline CDR1 is GTSNPN and CDR2 SVGIG (reference sequence).

This chain joins TRBV4-1 and TRBJ1-2; D might be TRBD1 (6 bases). This CDR3 has 13 amino acids. The germline CDR1 and CDR2 sequences are MGHRA and YSYEKL. Trimming removed 4 bases from V and 2 bases from J, with 8 bases in between. The CDR3 is CASSRTENYGYTF. The CDR3 coding sequence is TGCGCCAGCAGCCGGACAGAAAACTATGGCTACACCTTC.